These 19 T cell receptor beta chains were all obtained from the same sample, sequenced in a study of response to subunit inactivated influenza vaccine. TCRdb re-called the RT-PCR reads through MiXCR, storing one row per CDR3 protein. The data contain hundreds of thousands of distinct CDR3 sequences, about 14% of them singletons. The sequenced sample was PBMCs from blood, obtained less than 15 days before vaccination. The receptors were sampled from a man aged 45-60 years who received an inactivated influenza vaccine.

This clonotype came up a few times. The chain combines TRBV20-1 with TRBJ2-3, with D perhaps being TRBD1 or TRBD2 (6 bases each). The CDR3 spans 16 residues. V shed 6 bases and J shed 0 bases, with 19 bases lying between them. Germline CDR1 reads DFQATT; CDR2 reads SNEGSKA (reference sequence). The CDR3 DNA is TGCAGTGCCCGCGAACACCGAGGGGGGAGCACAGATACGCAGTATTTT. Translated: CSAREHRGGSTDTQYF.

J is TRBJ2-5 and V is TRBV10-3; no clear D gene. The CDR3 consists of 13 residues. The V and J ends lost 4 bases and 4 bases respectively, with 10 bases between them. The germline gives CDR1 ENHRY, CDR2 SYGVKD. The CDR3 bases are TGTGCCATCAGTGGCGGAGCCTTAGAGACCCAGTACTTC. This translates into CAISGGALETQYF.

V is TRBV5-1 and J is TRBJ2-5, with D perhaps TRBD1 or TRBD2 (5 bases each). The CDR3 runs to 15 residues. Germline CDR1 and CDR2: SGHRS and YFSETQ. V was cut by 5 bases and J by 5 bases, with 19 bases left in between. As DNA, the CDR3 is TGCGCCAGCAGTAGCTCGTCACAGGACTTCGAGACCCAGTACTTC. This encodes CASSSSSQDFETQYF.

This clonotype was found a few times. The CDR3 DNA reads as TGTGCCAGCAGACCCGCTTTGGGAGGGCAGAAGAACGAGCAGTACTTC. As protein: CASRPALGGQKNEQYF. The chain has TRBV6-1 and TRBJ2-7; 7 nucleotides match TRBD2. The V segment lost 6 bases and the J segment 5 bases; nucleotides outside the gene matches: 16. The CDR3 extends over 16 amino acids. Per germline, CDR1 MNHNS and CDR2 SASEGT.

The chain couples TRBV28 to TRBJ2-2; D might be TRBD1 (5 bases). Germline CDR1 and CDR2: MDHEN and SYDVKM. V was trimmed by 6 bases and J by 7 bases, leaving 12 bases between them. This CDR3 comprises 13 residues. CDR3 nucleotides: TGTGCCAGCAGCCAGGGATGGGGCGGGGAGCTGTTTTTT. As protein: CASSQGWGGELFF.

Concerning this clonotype itself: A clone one base away is much larger, so this may be a read error. This chain's CDR3 is CAINLEGGEQDF. Here the CDR3 DNA reads TGTGCCATCAACCTCGAGGGCGGCGAGCAGGACTTC. The rearrangement links TRBV10-3 to TRBJ2-7; D is perhaps TRBD2 (5 bases). The CDR3 loop spans 12 amino acids. CDR1 is ENHRY, CDR2 SYGVKD, per germline.

The chain has TRBV4-2 and TRBJ1-1; a possible D gene is TRBD1 (6 bases). This CDR3 has 15 residues. Trimming removed 0 bases from V and 4 bases from J, with 12 bases in between. The germline gives CDR1 LGHNA, CDR2 YNFKEQ. Written as DNA, the CDR3 is TGTGCCAGCAGCCAAGATCCGGGACACGGCACTGAAGCTTTCTTT. Its translation: CASSQDPGHGTEAFF.

The V gene is TRBV3-1, the J gene TRBJ1-4, with D unresolved. The CDR3 covers 16 residues. V gave up 2 bases and J gave up 0 bases, with 10 bases separating them. Germline V gene lookup returns CDR1 LGHDT and CDR2 YNNKEL (reference sequence). The CDR3 reads CASSQSAGATNEKLFF. CDR3 sequence (DNA): TGTGCCAGCAGCCAATCTGCGGGAGCAACTAATGAAAAACTGTTTTTT. The whole variable domain, filled in from reference TRBV3-1 and TRBJ1-4, reads DTAVSQTPKYLVTQMGNDKSIKCEQNLGHDTMYWYKQDSKKFLKIMFSYNNKELIINETVPNRFSPKSPDKAHLNLHINSLELGDSAVYFCASSQSAGATNEKLFFGSGTQLSVL.

V is TRBV3-1 and J is TRBJ2-7, with no clear D. The V end was cut by 1 base, the J end by 0 bases, with 10 bases between. CDR1 is LGHDT and CDR2 is YNNKEL in the germline V gene (reference sequence). The CDR3 covers 15 residues. The CDR3 reads CASSQGVGDSYEQYF. CDR3 sequence (DNA): TGTGCCAGCAGCCAAGGTGTTGGGGACTCCTACGAGCAGTACTTC.

The gene calls are TRBV25-1 and TRBJ1-2, with D perhaps TRBD1 (5 bases). Germline assignment: CDR1 MGHDK and CDR2 SYGVNS. CDR3 length equals 11 residues. V shed 8 bases and J shed 8 bases, with 12 bases lying between them. The CDR3: CASQGILGYTF. As DNA, the CDR3 is TGTGCCAGCCAGGGTATTTTAGGCTACACCTTC.

The chain recombines TRBV6-4 with TRBJ2-6; D may be TRBD2 (6 bases). V was cut by 10 bases and J by 1 base, with 14 bases left in between. The CDR3 contains 15 residues. Looked up from germline, CDR1 is MRHNA and CDR2 is SNTAGT. CDR3 amino acids: CAIPNGGSGANVLTF. The CDR3 DNA sequence: TGTGCCATACCTAACGGGGGTTCTGGGGCCAACGTCCTGACTTTC.

This clonotype was observed a handful of times. This chain links TRBV6-1 with TRBJ1-4; weak D call: TRBD1 (5 bases). V was pared by 5 bases and J by 0 bases, with 22 bases between. Germline V gives CDR1 MNHNS, CDR2 SASEGT. This CDR3 comprises 19 residues. CDR3 sequence reads: CASSQRARGLPATNEKLFF. DNA for the CDR3: TGTGCCAGCAGTCAGAGGGCTAGGGGCTTACCTGCAACTAATGAAAAACTGTTTTTT.

This clonotype was counted between two and nine times. The J gene is TRBJ2-5, the V gene TRBV24-1; 12 nucleotides agree with TRBD1. Unmatched junction bases numbered 5, after V lost 2 bases and J lost 5 bases. Germline CDR1 KGHDR, CDR2 SFDVKD. The CDR3 is 16 residues long. The CDR3 nucleotides read TGTGCCACCAGTGATTCTGGGACAGGGGGCGCGGAGACCCAGTACTTC. It encodes CATSDSGTGGAETQYF.

This chain links TRBV11-2 with TRBJ2-7, with D hard to call. Per the germline V gene, CDR1 is SGHAT and CDR2 is FQNNGV. The CDR3 length is 14 residues. V lost 7 bases, J lost 2 bases, and 15 bases lay in between. CDR3: CASTVELNTYEQYF. As DNA, the CDR3 is TGTGCCAGCACCGTAGAATTAAACACCTACGAGCAGTACTTC.

This clonotype came up many times. V usage is TRBV7-9 and J usage is TRBJ2-4, with 9 positions matching TRBD1. Germline trimming cut 4 bases from V and 6 bases from J; bases unmatched to any gene: 13. CDR3 length equals 17 residues. CDR1 and CDR2 from the germline V gene are SEHNR and FQNEAQ (reference sequence). The CDR3 DNA follows: TGTGCCAGCAGCTACCCAACCGGGACAGGGAACGGAAACATTCAGTACTTC. Residues: CASSYPTGTGNGNIQYF.

The chain couples TRBV12-3 or TRBV12-4 to TRBJ2-4, with 7 bases lining up with TRBD1. The CDR3 spans 14 residues. V lost 5 bases and J lost 5; bases outside the gene matches: 6. CDR3 sequence: CASSPRDSQNIQYF. The CDR3 DNA follows: TGTGCCAGCAGTCCCCGGGACAGCCAAAACATTCAGTACTTC.

The table lists this clonotype with many counts. The chain carries TRBV7-2 and TRBJ2-1, with TRBD2 matching over 7 bases. The J segment lost 6 bases and the V segment lost 5 bases, leaving 7 bases of the junction unmatched. The CDR3 spans 14 residues. Per germline, CDR1 SGHTA and CDR2 FQGNSA. The CDR3 sequence is CASSPTAGINEQFF. The CDR3 region has the DNA TGTGCCAGCAGCCCCACAGCGGGAATCAATGAGCAGTTCTTC.

This chain links TRBV9 with TRBJ2-6, with 8 bases fitting TRBD1. V lost 5 bases, J lost 0 bases, and 4 bases stayed unmatched. The CDR3 runs to 16 residues. CDR1 SGDLS and CDR2 YYNGEE come from the germline V gene. The CDR3 DNA is TGTGCCAGCAGGGGTACAGGGGGCTCTGGGGCCAACGTCCTGACTTTC. Its translation is CASRGTGGSGANVLTF. The variable domain in full, with the rest retrieved from reference TRBV9 and TRBJ2-6, is DSGVTQTPKHLITATGQRVTLRCSPRSGDLSVYWYQQSLDQGLQFLIQYYNGEERAKGNILERFSAQQFPDLHSELNLSSLELGDSALYFCASRGTGGSGANVLTFGAGSRLTVL.

This clonotype occurred a few times. This rearrangement joins TRBV10-3 to TRBJ1-2, with 8 bases aligning to TRBD1. The CDR3 runs to 13 residues. Germline values: CDR1 ENHRY, CDR2 SYGVKD. V lost 4 bases and J lost 8; bases outside the gene matches: 6. CDR3 sequence: CAISVAGGEGYTF. CDR3 DNA sequence: TGTGCCATCAGTGTGGCAGGGGGCGAGGGCTACACCTTC.